One sample yielded the 5 T cell receptor beta chains listed below, sequenced in a study of cytomegalovirus exposure and HLA in healthy donors. PCR primers comprised 60 Vbeta and 13 Jbeta primers. Generated by immunoSEQ multiplex PCR, the TCRdb table keeps only in-frame clones and is missing some. This sample has about 190,000 clones, with over 70% found just once. Material for sequencing was PBMCs. The receptors stem from a woman between 18 and 30 years old in good health and CMV-seropositive.

The CDR3 nucleotides are TGTGCCAGCAGCGTAGGAGGGGGCGACTATGGCTACACCTTC. Amino acids: CASSVGGGDYGYTF. The V and J genes are TRBV9 and TRBJ1-2; 7 nucleotides line up with TRBD1. CDR1 is SGDLS and CDR2 is YYNGEE in the germline V gene. This CDR3 contains 14 residues. Germline trimming cut 0 bases from V and 3 bases from J; bases unmatched to any gene: 2.

The chain has TRBV6-1 and TRBJ2-3; 12 bases match TRBD2. Looked up from germline, CDR1 is MNHNS and CDR2 is SASEGT. The CDR3 contains 15 residues. J gave up 5 bases and V 4 bases, and 4 bases lay outside the gene matches. The CDR3 DNA is TGTGCCAGCAGTGTATCTAGCGGGGGGGTAGATACGCAGTATTTT. It translates to CASSVSSGGVDTQYF.

This clone was observed a handful of times. The gene calls are TRBV7-2 and TRBJ2-3, with 7 nucleotides matching TRBD1. V lost 3 bases to trimming and J lost 4 bases; unmatched junction nucleotides: 7. Germline loops: CDR1 SGHTA, CDR2 FQGNSA. The CDR3 is 15 residues long. CDR3 nucleotide sequence: TGTGCCAGCAGCTTCGCACAGGGGCGGGCAGATACGCAGTATTTT. Its protein product is CASSFAQGRADTQYF.

The genes are TRBV27 and TRBJ1-1; no clear D. The CDR3 consists of 13 residues. Trimming took 3 bases from V and 1 from J, leaving 6 bases between them. Per the germline V gene, CDR1 is MNHEY and CDR2 is SMNVEV (reference sequence). For the CDR3, the DNA is TGTGCCAGCAGTTTTCAGTGGAACACTGAAGCTTTCTTT. Its protein is CASSFQWNTEAFF.

The rearrangement links TRBV5-4 to TRBJ2-1; D uncertain. Between the trimmed V and J ends, which lost 3 bases and 0 bases, there was a span of 4 bases. The CDR3 spans 13 residues. Germline CDR1 reads SGHNT; CDR2 reads YYREEE (reference sequence). The DNA for the CDR3 is TGTGCCAGCAGCTATAGCTCCTACAATGAGCAGTTCTTC. The encoded protein is CASSYSSYNEQFF.